This is a list of T cell receptor beta chains from one sample in a study of blood T cells in healthy people across ages. TCRdb itself ran the 5' RACE reads through MiXCR, one entry per CDR3 protein. The sample carries some 1,000,000 distinct CDR3 sequences, approximately 25% recorded once. The data also belong to a second study, concerning T cells of mothers and their children.

Sequenced input: blood. These receptors all stem from a girl between 2 and 10 years old in good health. The CDR3 runs from the conserved cysteine through the conserved F or W. D genes are given only for firm matches. Clone size is shown for a subset of rows, as once, few, many or a class of expanded clone.

TRBV7-3	many	TRBJ2-3	NA	TGTGCCAGCAGCCTAAGACAGGCCACAGATACGCAGTATTTT	CASSLRQATDTQYF
TRBV4-3	NA	TRBJ1-2	TRBD1	TGCGCCAGCAGCCATAGCCGGATGGGGACAGGGGTAGGCTACACCTTC	CASSHSRMGTGVGYTF
TRBV13	few	TRBJ2-6	NA	TGTGCCAGCAGCTTAGAGGGCAGTAGATCTGGGGCCAACGTCCTGACTTTC	CASSLEGSRSGANVLTF
TRBV13	NA	TRBJ2-2	NA	TGTGCCAGCAGCTTAATTAAAGGGTCCGGGGAGCTGTTTTTT	CASSLIKGSGELFF
TRBV20-1	NA	TRBJ1-1	NA	TGCAGTGCTTGGGGGGGGGAAGCTTTCTTT	CSAWGGEAFF
TRBV6-5	few	TRBJ2-7	NA	TGTGCCAGCAGGAAGGGGGGAGCCTACGAGCAGTACTTC	CASRKGGAYEQYF
TRBV10-3	NA	TRBJ2-7	NA	TGTGCCATCAGTGTCCAGGGAGCCTCCCTCTACGAGCAGTACTTC	CAISVQGASLYEQYF
TRBV29-1	NA	TRBJ1-2	NA	TGCAGCGTTGAAGATATAGAACTTTATTCTGGCTACACCTTC	CSVEDIELYSGYTF
TRBV9	NA	TRBJ2-3	NA	TGTGCCGGCAGCCCAGGCCTGGATACGCAGTATTTT	CAGSPGLDTQYF
TRBV7-2	many	TRBJ1-6	NA	TGTGCCAGCAGCTTAACAGGGAGGAATTCGCCCCTCCACTTT	CASSLTGRNSPLHF
TRBV4-3	NA	TRBJ2-5	TRBD2	TGCGCCAGCAGCCAAGATGTAGCGGGGGGATCCCAAGAGACCCAGTACTTC	CASSQDVAGGSQETQYF
TRBV20-1	NA	TRBJ1-1	NA	TGCAGTGGCACACAGGGTAACACTGAAGCTTTCTTT	CSGTQGNTEAFF
TRBV28	few	TRBJ2-3	NA	TGTGCCAGCAGTTTCAGGTTTGCAGATACGCAGTATTTT	CASSFRFADTQYF
TRBV6-5	NA	TRBJ1-4	TRBD1	TGTGCCAGCAGCCGACAGGGAGTCTACGAAAAACTGTTTTTT	CASSRQGVYEKLFF
TRBV2	few	TRBJ2-7	NA	TGTGCCAGCAGTGTGGGAAGGCCCTCCTACGAGCAGTACTTC	CASSVGRPSYEQYF
TRBV5-1	many	TRBJ2-6	TRBD1	TGTGCCAGCTCACCAGGGGGAGCTGGGGCCAACGTCCTGACTTTC	CASSPGGAGANVLTF
TRBV24-1	NA	TRBJ1-2	TRBD1	TGTGCCACCAGTGAGTCGGGACAGGACTATGGCTACACCTTC	CATSESGQDYGYTF
TRBV4-1	NA	TRBJ1-2	NA	TGCGCCAGCAGCCCCCAACCGGCGGTGGACTATGGCTACACCTTC	CASSPQPAVDYGYTF
TRBV7-3	NA	TRBJ1-6	TRBD1	TGTGCCAGCAGCTTGGAGGGGGCGCCGAATAATTCACCCCTCCACTTT	CASSLEGAPNNSPLHF
TRBV20-1	few	TRBJ2-6	TRBD2	TGCAGTGCTAGAGATCTGGCGGGAGACCCCGCTGGGGCCAACGTCCTGACTTTC	CSARDLAGDPAGANVLTF
TRBV29-1	few	TRBJ2-7	TRBD2	TGCAGCGTTATACTGCTAGCGGGAGAGAAAGGCGAGCAGTACTTC	CSVILLAGEKGEQYF
TRBV12-3/TRBV12-4	once	TRBJ2-1	TRBD2	TGTGCCAGCAGTTTAGGTATTGCGGGGGGTGAGCAGTTCTTC	CASSLGIAGGEQFF